This TCR beta chain was documented in a study of cytomegalovirus exposure and HLA in healthy donors. Study-level findings and limits: When a later analysis was performed, an Asian-associated ancestry cluster reportedly had fewer N-insertions than the roughly 700-donor mean.

Of note for this clone: Its antigen is still unknown.

This PCR relied on a set of 60 Vbeta primers and 13 Jbeta primers. Libraries were prepared by immunoSEQ multiplex PCR; TCRdb keeps only in-frame clonotypes and omits some of them. This table holds about 130,000 clones, more than 80% found once. Trimming took 2 bases from V and 10 from J; bases not matched to a gene: 12. The CDR3 length is 16 residues. Germline V gene sequence: CDR1 SQVTM, CDR2 ANQGSEA. This receptor was obtained from a man between 25 and 39 years old in good health and CMV-seronegative. Sample: PBMCs. This rearrangement joins TRBV29-1 to TRBJ2-1, with TRBD2 matching 12 bases. CDR3 in DNA: TGCAGCGTTGAAAGGTCGAGACTAGCGGGAGTCGACGAGCAGTTCTTC. Translation: CSVERSRLAGVDEQFF.